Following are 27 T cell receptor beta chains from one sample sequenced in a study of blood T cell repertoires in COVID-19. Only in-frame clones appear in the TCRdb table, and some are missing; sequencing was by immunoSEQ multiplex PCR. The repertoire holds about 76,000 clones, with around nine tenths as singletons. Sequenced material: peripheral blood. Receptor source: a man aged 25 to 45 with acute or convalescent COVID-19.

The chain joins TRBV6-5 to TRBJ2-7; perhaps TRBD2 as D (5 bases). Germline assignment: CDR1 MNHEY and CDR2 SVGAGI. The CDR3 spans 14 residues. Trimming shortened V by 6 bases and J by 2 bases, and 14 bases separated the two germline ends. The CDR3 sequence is CASRVRSGPYEQYF. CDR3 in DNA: TGTGCCAGCAGGGTAAGAAGCGGACCCTACGAGCAGTACTTC.

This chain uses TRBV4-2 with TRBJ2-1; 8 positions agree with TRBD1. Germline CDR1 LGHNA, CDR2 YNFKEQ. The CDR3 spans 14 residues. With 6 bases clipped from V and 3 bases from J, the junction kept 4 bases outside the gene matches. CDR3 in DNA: TGTGCCAGCAGGCCCGGGACAGGCTACAATGAGCAGTTCTTC. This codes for CASRPGTGYNEQFF.

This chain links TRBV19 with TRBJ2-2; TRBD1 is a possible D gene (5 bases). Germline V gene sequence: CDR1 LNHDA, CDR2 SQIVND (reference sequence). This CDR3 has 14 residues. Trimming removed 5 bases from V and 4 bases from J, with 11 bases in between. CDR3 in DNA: TGTGCCAGTAGTGGGGCAGCTATCACCGGGGAGCTGTTTTTT. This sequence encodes CASSGAAITGELFF. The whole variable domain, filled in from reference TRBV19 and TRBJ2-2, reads DGGITQSPKYLFRKEGQNVTLSCEQNLNHDAMYWYRQDPGQGLRLIYYSQIVNDFQKGDIAEGYSVSREKKESFPLTVTSAQKNPTAFYLCASSGAAITGELFFGEGSRLTVL.

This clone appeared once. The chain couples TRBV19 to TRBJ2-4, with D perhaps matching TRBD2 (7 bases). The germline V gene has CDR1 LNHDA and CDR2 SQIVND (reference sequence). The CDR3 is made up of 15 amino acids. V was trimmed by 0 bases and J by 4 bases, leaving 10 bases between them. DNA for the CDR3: TGTGCCAGTAGTATAGAGGGAGGGGGGAAAAACATTCAGTACTTC. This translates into CASSIEGGGKNIQYF.

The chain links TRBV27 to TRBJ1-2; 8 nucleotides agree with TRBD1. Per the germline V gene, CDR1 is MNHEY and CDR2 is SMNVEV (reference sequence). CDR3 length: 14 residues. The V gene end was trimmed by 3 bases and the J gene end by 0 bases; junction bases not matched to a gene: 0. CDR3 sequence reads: CASSLDRANYGYTF. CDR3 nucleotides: TGTGCCAGCAGTTTGGACAGGGCTAACTATGGCTACACCTTC.

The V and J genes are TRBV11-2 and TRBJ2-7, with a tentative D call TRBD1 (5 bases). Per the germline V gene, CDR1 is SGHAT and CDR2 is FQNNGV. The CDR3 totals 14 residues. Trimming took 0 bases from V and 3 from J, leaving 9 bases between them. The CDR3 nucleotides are TGTGCCAGCAGCTTAGAGGCAGGGTTCTACGAGCAGTACTTC. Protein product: CASSLEAGFYEQYF.

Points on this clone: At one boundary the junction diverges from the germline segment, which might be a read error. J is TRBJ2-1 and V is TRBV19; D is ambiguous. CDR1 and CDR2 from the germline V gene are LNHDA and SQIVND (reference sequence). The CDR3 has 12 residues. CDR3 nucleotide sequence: TGTGCCAGTAGTATGCGCTACAGTGAGCAGTTCTTC. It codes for CASSMRYSEQFF.

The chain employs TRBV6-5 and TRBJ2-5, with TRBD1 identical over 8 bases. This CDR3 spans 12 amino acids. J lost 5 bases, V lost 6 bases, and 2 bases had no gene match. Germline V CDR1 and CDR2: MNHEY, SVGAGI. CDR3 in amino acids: CASSDRGETQYF. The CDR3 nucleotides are TGTGCCAGCAGCGACAGGGGCGAGACCCAGTACTTC.

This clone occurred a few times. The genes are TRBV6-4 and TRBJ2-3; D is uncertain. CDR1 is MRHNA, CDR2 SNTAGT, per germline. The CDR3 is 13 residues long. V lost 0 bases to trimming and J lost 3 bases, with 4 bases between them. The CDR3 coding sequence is TGTGCCAGCAGTGACTCGACAACAGATACGCAGTATTTT. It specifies CASSDSTTDTQYF.

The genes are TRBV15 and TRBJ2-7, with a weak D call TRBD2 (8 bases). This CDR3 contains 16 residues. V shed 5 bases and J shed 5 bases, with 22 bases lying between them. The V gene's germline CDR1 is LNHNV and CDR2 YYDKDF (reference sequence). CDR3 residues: CATSDPGGDRGDEQYF. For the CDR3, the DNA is TGTGCCACCAGCGACCCGGGGGGGGACAGAGGTGACGAGCAGTACTTC.

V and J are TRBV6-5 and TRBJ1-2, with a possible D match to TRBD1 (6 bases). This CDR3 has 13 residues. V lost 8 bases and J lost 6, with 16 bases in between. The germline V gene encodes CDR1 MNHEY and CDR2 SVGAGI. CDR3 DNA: TGTGCCAGCGGGAACAGGGAATCGAATGGCTACACCTTC. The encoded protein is CASGNRESNGYTF.

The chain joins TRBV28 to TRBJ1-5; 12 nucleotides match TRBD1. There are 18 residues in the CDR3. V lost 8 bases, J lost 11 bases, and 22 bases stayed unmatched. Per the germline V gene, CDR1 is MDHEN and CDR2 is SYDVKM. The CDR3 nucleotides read TGTGCCAGCGGGCCTTTGGGACAGGGGGCTTTGGAGGGTTTGTCCCAGCATTTT. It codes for CASGPLGQGALEGLSQHF.

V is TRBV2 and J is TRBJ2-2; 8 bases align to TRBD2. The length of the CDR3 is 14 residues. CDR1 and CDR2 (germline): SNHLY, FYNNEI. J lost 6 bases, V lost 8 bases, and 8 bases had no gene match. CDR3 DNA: TGTGCCAGCGCGAAGCGGGAGCTTCCCGGGGAGCTGTTTTTT. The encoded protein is CASAKRELPGELFF.

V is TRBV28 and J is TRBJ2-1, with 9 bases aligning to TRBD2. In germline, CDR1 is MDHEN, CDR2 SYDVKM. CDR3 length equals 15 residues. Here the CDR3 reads CSGGVSGSGSNEQFF. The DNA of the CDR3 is TGTTCTGGGGGTGTTAGCGGGAGTGGGTCCAATGAGCAGTTCTTC.

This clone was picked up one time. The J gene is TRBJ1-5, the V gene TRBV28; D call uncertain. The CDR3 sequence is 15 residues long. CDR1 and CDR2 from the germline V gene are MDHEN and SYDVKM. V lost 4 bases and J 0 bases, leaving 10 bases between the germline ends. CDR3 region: CASSYLSGSNQPQHF. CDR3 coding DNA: TGTGCCAGCAGTTATCTTTCGGGTAGCAATCAGCCCCAGCATTTT.

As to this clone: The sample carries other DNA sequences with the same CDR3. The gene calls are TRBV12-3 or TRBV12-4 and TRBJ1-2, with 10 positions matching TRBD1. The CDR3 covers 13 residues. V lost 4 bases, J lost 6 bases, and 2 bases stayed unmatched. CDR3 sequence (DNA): TGTGCCAGCAGTTCGACAGGGGGCGATGGCTACACCTTC. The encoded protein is CASSSTGGDGYTF.

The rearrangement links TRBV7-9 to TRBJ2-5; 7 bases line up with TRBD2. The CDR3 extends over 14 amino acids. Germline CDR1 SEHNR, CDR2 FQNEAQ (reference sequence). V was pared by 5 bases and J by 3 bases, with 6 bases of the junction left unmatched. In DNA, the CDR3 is TGTGCCAGCAGCCCCCCGGGACTAAAAGAGACCCAGTACTTC. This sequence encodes CASSPPGLKETQYF.

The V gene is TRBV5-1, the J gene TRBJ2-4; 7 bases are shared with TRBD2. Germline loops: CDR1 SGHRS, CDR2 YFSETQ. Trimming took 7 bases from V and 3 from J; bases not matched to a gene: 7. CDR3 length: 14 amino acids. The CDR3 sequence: CASSRGGDKNIQYF. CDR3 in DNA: TGCGCCAGCTCTCGGGGAGGGGACAAAAACATTCAGTACTTC.

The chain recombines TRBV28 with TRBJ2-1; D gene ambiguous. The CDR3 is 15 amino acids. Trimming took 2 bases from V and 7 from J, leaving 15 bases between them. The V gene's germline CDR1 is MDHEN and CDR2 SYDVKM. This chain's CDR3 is CASSLGRGGYNEQFF. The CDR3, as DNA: TGTGCCAGCAGTTTAGGCCGCGGCGGATATAATGAGCAGTTCTTC.

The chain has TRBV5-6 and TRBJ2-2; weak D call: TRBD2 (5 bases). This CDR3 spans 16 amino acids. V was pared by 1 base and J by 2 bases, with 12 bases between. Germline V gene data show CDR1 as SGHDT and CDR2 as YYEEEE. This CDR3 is CASSLNYGVNTGELFF. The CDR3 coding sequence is TGTGCCAGCAGCTTGAATTACGGGGTTAACACCGGGGAGCTGTTTTTT.

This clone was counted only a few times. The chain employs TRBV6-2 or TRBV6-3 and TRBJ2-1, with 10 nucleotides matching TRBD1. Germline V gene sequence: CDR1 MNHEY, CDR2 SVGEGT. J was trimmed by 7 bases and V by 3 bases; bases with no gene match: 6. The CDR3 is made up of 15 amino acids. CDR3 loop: CASSYAGTGVNEQFF. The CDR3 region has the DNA TGTGCCAGCAGTTATGCCGGGACAGGGGTAAATGAGCAGTTCTTC.

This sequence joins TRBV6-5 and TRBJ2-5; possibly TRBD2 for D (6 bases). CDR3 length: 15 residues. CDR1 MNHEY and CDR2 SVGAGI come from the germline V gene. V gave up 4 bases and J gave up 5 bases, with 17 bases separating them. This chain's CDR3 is CASSSTAGSRETQYF. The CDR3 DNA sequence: TGTGCCAGCAGTTCCACTGCGGGATCGAGGGAGACCCAGTACTTC.

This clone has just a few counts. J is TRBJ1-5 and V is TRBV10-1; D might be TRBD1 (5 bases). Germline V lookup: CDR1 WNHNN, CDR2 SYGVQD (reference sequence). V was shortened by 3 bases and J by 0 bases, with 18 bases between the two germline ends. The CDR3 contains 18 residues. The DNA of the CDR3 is TGCGCCAGCAGTGAATATTTGGTAGACAGACATAGCAATCAGCCCCAGCATTTT. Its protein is CASSEYLVDRHSNQPQHF.

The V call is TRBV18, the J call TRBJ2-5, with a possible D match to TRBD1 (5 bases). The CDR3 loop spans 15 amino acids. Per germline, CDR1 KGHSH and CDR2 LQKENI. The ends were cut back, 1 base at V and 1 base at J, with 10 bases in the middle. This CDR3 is CASSPLWTTQETQYF. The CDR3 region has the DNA TGTGCCAGCTCACCACTTTGGACAACCCAAGAGACCCAGTACTTC. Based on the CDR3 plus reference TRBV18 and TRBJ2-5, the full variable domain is NAGVMQNPRHLVRRRGQEARLRCSPMKGHSHVYWYRQLPEEGLKFMVYLQKENIIDESGMPKERFSAEFPKEGPSILRIQQVVRGDSAAYFCASSPLWTTQETQYFGPGTRLLVL.

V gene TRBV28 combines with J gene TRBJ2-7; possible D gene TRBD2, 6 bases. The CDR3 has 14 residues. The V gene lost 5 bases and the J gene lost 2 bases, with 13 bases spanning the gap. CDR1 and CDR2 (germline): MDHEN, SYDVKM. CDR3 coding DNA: TGTGCCAGCAGTCCCGGACTATTTCCCTACGAGCAGTACTTC. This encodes CASSPGLFPYEQYF.

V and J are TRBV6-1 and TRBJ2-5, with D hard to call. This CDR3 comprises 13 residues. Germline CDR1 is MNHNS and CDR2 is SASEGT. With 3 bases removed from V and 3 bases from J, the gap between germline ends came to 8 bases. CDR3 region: CASSDRFEETQYF. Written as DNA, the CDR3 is TGTGCCAGCAGTGACAGGTTTGAAGAGACCCAGTACTTC.

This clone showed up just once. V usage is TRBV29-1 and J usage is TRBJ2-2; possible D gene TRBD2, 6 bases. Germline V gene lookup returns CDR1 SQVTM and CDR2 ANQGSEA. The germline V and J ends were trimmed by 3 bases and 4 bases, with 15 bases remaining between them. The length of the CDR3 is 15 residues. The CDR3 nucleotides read TGCAGCGTTGACTCCGGGAGTTCGGGCACCGGGGAGCTGTTTTTT. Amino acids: CSVDSGSSGTGELFF.